These 27 T cell receptor beta chains were all obtained from the same sample, sequenced in a study of shared clonotypes between healthy human individuals. CD45RO-negative CD8 cells positively selected for CCR7 made up the naive population, which excluded terminally differentiated effector memory CD45RA+ cells. Sequencing used immunoSEQ multiplex PCR; TCRdb keeps in-frame clones, though not all of them. The profile covers hundreds of thousands of clones, with around 96% appearing a single time and less than 0.12% taken by the ten largest. The sequencing input was naive CD8+ T cells sorted from blood. The source of these receptors is a woman in her 30s in good health.

The chain is built from TRBV28 and TRBJ1-3, with D perhaps matching TRBD1 (5 bases). Between the trimmed V and J ends, which lost 3 bases and 2 bases, there was a span of 23 bases. CDR1 and CDR2 from the germline V gene are MDHEN and SYDVKM. The CDR3 length is 19 residues. CDR3 residues: CASSFLPIPGPRAGNTIYF. In DNA form, the CDR3 reads TGTGCCAGCAGTTTCCTCCCCATTCCGGGGCCGAGGGCTGGAAACACCATATATTTT.

The chain couples TRBV6-1 to TRBJ2-3; the D is unclear. Between the trimmed V and J ends, which lost 1 base and 2 bases, there was a span of 7 bases. The CDR3 runs to 14 residues. The germline CDR1 and CDR2 sequences are MNHNS and SASEGT. CDR3 sequence: CASSEEGYTDTQYF. In nucleotides, the CDR3 is TGTGCCAGCAGTGAAGAGGGTTACACAGATACGCAGTATTTT.

This clone was observed once. The chain couples TRBV28 to TRBJ2-3, with 9 bases fitting TRBD1. The CDR3 totals 17 residues. Germline loops: CDR1 MDHEN, CDR2 SYDVKM. With 3 bases clipped from V and 4 bases from J, the junction kept 11 bases outside the gene matches. CDR3 region: CASSFLPGTGSADTQYF. As DNA, the CDR3 is TGTGCCAGCAGTTTCTTACCCGGGACAGGGAGCGCAGATACGCAGTATTTT.

This chain uses TRBV7-9 with TRBJ2-7; TRBD2 agrees at 10 bases. The CDR3 length is 15 residues. Per the germline V gene, CDR1 is SEHNR and CDR2 is FQNEAQ (reference sequence). Trimming removed 4 bases from V and 5 bases from J; junction bases left unmatched: 8. The DNA of the CDR3 is TGTGCCAGCAGCTGGCTAGCGGGAGCTTTAGACGAGCAGTACTTC. This gives the protein CASSWLAGALDEQYF.

This chain connects TRBV28 to TRBJ1-1; TRBD1 agrees at 7 bases. This CDR3 has 12 amino acids. The trim removed 7 bases at V and 3 bases at J, leaving 2 bases unmatched. Germline V CDR1 and CDR2: MDHEN, SYDVKM. CDR3 nucleotide sequence: TGTGCCAGCACCACAGGGGACACTGAAGCTTTCTTT. It codes for CASTTGDTEAFF.

The chain combines TRBV28 with TRBJ1-1; D unresolved. This CDR3 region has 12 residues. The germline V gene encodes CDR1 MDHEN and CDR2 SYDVKM. V lost 3 bases, J lost 5 bases, and 7 bases lay in between. The CDR3 spells CASSFHSTEAFF. The CDR3 nucleotides read TGTGCCAGCAGTTTTCACAGTACTGAAGCTTTCTTT. Variable domain in full (rest from reference TRBV28 and TRBJ1-1): DVKVTQSSRYLVKRTGEKVFLECVQDMDHENMFWYRQDPGLGLRLIYFSYDVKMKEKGDIPEGYSVSREKKERFSLILESASTNQTSMYLCASSFHSTEAFFGQGTRLTVV.

The chain uses TRBV19 and TRBJ2-2, with no clear D. CDR1 is LNHDA and CDR2 is SQIVND in the germline V gene (reference sequence). Trimming removed 5 bases from V and 3 bases from J, with 4 bases in between. There are 12 residues in the CDR3. CDR3 in amino acids: CASSQYTGELFF. The CDR3 nucleotides read TGTGCCAGTAGTCAGTACACCGGGGAGCTGTTTTTT.

The rearrangement joins TRBV27 to TRBJ2-5; TRBD1 agrees at 8 bases. The CDR3 loop spans 15 amino acids. Germline lookup yields CDR1 MNHEY and CDR2 SMNVEV (reference sequence). Trimming cost V 6 bases and J 7 bases; bases outside gene matches: 13. CDR3 nucleotide sequence: TGTGCCAGCAGACCCACCCCAGGGGGCTTGGTGACCCAGTACTTC. Protein: CASRPTPGGLVTQYF.

A single count supports this clone. J is TRBJ1-2 and V is TRBV7-9; weak D call: TRBD1 (5 bases). The germline CDR1 and CDR2 sequences are SEHNR and FQNEAQ (reference sequence). With 3 bases removed from V and 2 bases from J, the gap between germline ends came to 16 bases. The CDR3 covers 16 residues. The CDR3 is CASSLGQGSYNYGYTF. Here the CDR3 DNA reads TGTGCCAGCAGCTTGGGGCAGGGAAGCTACAACTATGGCTACACCTTC.

The rearrangement uses TRBV29-1 and TRBJ2-7; weak D call: TRBD1 (6 bases). Germline V lookup: CDR1 SQVTM, CDR2 ANQGSEA. Trimming pared 7 bases from V and 2 bases from J, leaving 12 bases between. There are 12 residues in the CDR3. CDR3 sequence (DNA): TGCAGCGCCTACAGGGATCCCTACGAGCAGTACTTC. Translated, it gives CSAYRDPYEQYF.

The rearrangement joins TRBV5-4 to TRBJ2-1; D perhaps matches TRBD2 (5 bases). The CDR3 extends over 15 amino acids. The V gene lost 4 bases and the J gene lost 4 bases, with 15 bases spanning the gap. Per the germline V gene, CDR1 is SGHNT and CDR2 is YYREEE (reference sequence). DNA of the CDR3: TGTGCCAGCAGCCCGCCGGACTCGACGTACAATGAGCAGTTCTTC. Amino acids: CASSPPDSTYNEQFF.

The count of this clone is one. This CDR3 is CASSLSSGLAGVTYNEQFF. As DNA, the CDR3 is TGTGCCAGCAGTTTATCGTCGGGACTAGCGGGAGTAACCTACAATGAGCAGTTCTTC. The gene calls are TRBV27 and TRBJ2-1; TRBD2 aligns across 14 bases. The V and J ends lost 0 bases and 2 bases, in that order; junction bases with no gene match: 6. Germline CDR1 is MNHEY and CDR2 is SMNVEV (reference sequence). There are 19 residues in the CDR3.

The chain employs TRBV5-4 and TRBJ2-1; 13 bases line up with TRBD2. There are 16 residues in the CDR3. Germline V lookup: CDR1 SGHNT, CDR2 YYREEE (reference sequence). V was clipped by 4 bases and J by 8 bases; unmatched bases: 9. CDR3 region: CASSQTGTSGIYEQFF. As DNA, the CDR3 is TGTGCCAGCAGCCAAACCGGGACTAGCGGGATTTATGAGCAGTTCTTC.

The chain couples TRBV19 to TRBJ2-7, with TRBD1 matching over 7 bases. The CDR3 contains 15 residues. Trimming removed 1 base from V and 1 base from J; junction bases left unmatched: 4. CDR1 and CDR2 (germline): LNHDA, SQIVND (reference sequence). CDR3 amino acids: CASSIGTGESYEQYF. CDR3 coding DNA: TGTGCCAGTAGTATAGGTACAGGGGAATCCTACGAGCAGTACTTC.

This clone showed up just a few times. CDR3 residues: CASSVAYTGELFF. The CDR3 region has the DNA TGTGCCAGCAGCGTAGCTTACACCGGGGAGCTGTTTTTT. The rearrangement uses TRBV9 and TRBJ2-2; D ambiguous. The germline V and J ends were trimmed by 0 bases and 3 bases, with 3 bases remaining between them. The CDR3 spans 13 residues. CDR1 SGDLS and CDR2 YYNGEE come from the germline V gene.

As for this clone: Other DNA sequences in the sample encode the same CDR3. The chain has TRBV5-6 and TRBJ2-7; D remains unclear. The CDR3 has 11 residues. CDR1 and CDR2 from the germline V gene are SGHDT and YYEEEE. The ends were cut back, 4 bases at V and 6 bases at J, with 8 bases in the middle. The CDR3 region is CASSLSGEQYF. CDR3 nucleotide sequence: TGTGCCAGCAGCCTCTCTGGCGAGCAGTACTTC.

The V and J genes are TRBV4-1 and TRBJ2-7, with D tentatively TRBD1 (5 bases). The CDR3 is 16 residues long. Germline CDR1 reads MGHRA; CDR2 reads YSYEKL. V was shortened by 1 base and J by 2 bases, with 15 bases between the two germline ends. In DNA form, the CDR3 reads TGCGCCAGCAGCCAAGCCCTCGACAGAGCCCCCTACGAGCAGTACTTC. Amino acid sequence: CASSQALDRAPYEQYF.

To note about this clone: This specimen includes other DNA sequences encoding the same CDR3. V gene TRBV28 combines with J gene TRBJ2-2; TRBD2 aligns across 7 bases. Trimming cost V 2 bases and J 3 bases; bases outside gene matches: 0. The CDR3 totals 14 residues. CDR1 and CDR2 (germline): MDHEN, SYDVKM. The CDR3 reads CASSLAGDTGELFF. The CDR3 DNA follows: TGTGCCAGCAGTTTAGCGGGGGACACCGGGGAGCTGTTTTTT.

The chain is built from TRBV5-4 and TRBJ2-1; TRBD2 aligns across 10 bases. The CDR3 consists of 14 residues. V lost 0 bases to trimming and J lost 9 bases; unmatched junction nucleotides: 3. Germline V gene lookup returns CDR1 SGHNT and CDR2 YYREEE (reference sequence). CDR3 sequence: CASSLGGLAIEQFF. The CDR3 coding sequence is TGTGCCAGCAGCTTGGGGGGACTAGCGATTGAGCAGTTCTTC.

This clone was seen a handful of times. The chain is built from TRBV6-5 and TRBJ1-1, with 11 nucleotides matching TRBD1. The germline CDR1 and CDR2 sequences are MNHEY and SVGAGI. Trimming cost V 7 bases and J 4 bases; bases outside gene matches: 5. The CDR3 is 14 amino acids. The CDR3 DNA reads TGTGCCAGCATGAGTGGGACAGGGGGCACTGAAGCTTTCTTT. Its translation: CASMSGTGGTEAFF.

The rearrangement links TRBV28 to TRBJ2-7, with TRBD2 matching over 9 bases. The CDR3 length is 16 residues. Germline V CDR1 and CDR2: MDHEN, SYDVKM. V was pared by 7 bases and J by 4 bases, with 14 bases of the junction left unmatched. CDR3 region: CASTLSPGLARYEQYF. CDR3 coding DNA: TGTGCCAGCACCCTCTCCCCTGGACTAGCGCGGTACGAGCAGTACTTC.

The V call is TRBV5-4, the J call TRBJ2-7; 13 bases match TRBD2. Trimming at V came to 0 bases and at J to 6 bases, leaving 3 bases not matched to a gene. Germline CDR1 is SGHNT and CDR2 is YYREEE (reference sequence). The CDR3 runs to 15 residues. This CDR3 reads CASSLGTSGSSEQYF. In DNA form, the CDR3 reads TGTGCCAGCAGCTTGGGGACTAGCGGGAGCTCCGAGCAGTACTTC. The full variable domain, completed using reference TRBV5-4 and TRBJ2-7, is ETGVTQSPTHLIKTRGQQVTLRCSSQSGHNTVSWYQQALGQGPQFIFQYYREEENGRGNFPPRFSGLQFPNYSSELNVNALELDDSALYLCASSLGTSGSSEQYFGPGTRLTVT.

The chain's CDR3 is CASSLGERVEQYF. The CDR3 DNA reads TGTGCCAGCAGCTTAGGGGAGAGGGTCGAGCAGTACTTC. The rearrangement uses TRBV7-9 and TRBJ2-5; D perhaps matches TRBD2 (5 bases). Judging by the DNA end, TRBJ2-7 fits better; the J call may be wrong. There are 13 residues in the CDR3. CDR1 SEHNR and CDR2 FQNEAQ come from the germline V gene (reference sequence).

The chain links TRBV28 to TRBJ1-1; a possible D gene is TRBD1 (6 bases). Looked up from germline, CDR1 is MDHEN and CDR2 is SYDVKM. Trimming removed 4 bases from V and 1 base from J, with 7 bases in between. This CDR3 has 13 amino acids. The CDR3 region is CASSSTGNTEAFF. The CDR3 DNA sequence: TGTGCCAGCAGTTCGACAGGGAACACTGAAGCTTTCTTT.

This chain connects TRBV11-2 to TRBJ2-1; 9 bases are a match to TRBD2. CDR1 and CDR2 from the germline V gene are SGHAT and FQNNGV. The CDR3 contains 17 residues. V lost 5 bases, J lost 6 bases, and 14 bases stayed unmatched. The CDR3 sequence is CASSTSNSGRPRNEQFF. The CDR3, as DNA: TGTGCCAGCAGCACCAGCAATAGCGGGAGACCGCGCAATGAGCAGTTCTTC.

This clone was seen a handful of times. J is TRBJ2-7 and V is TRBV7-9; 8 bases are shared with TRBD1. The CDR3 spans 12 residues. V lost 4 bases and J lost 6; bases outside the gene matches: 2. Germline assignment: CDR1 SEHNR and CDR2 FQNEAQ (reference sequence). DNA of the CDR3: TGTGCCAGCAGCTATGGACAGGGCGAGCAGTACTTC. It yields the protein CASSYGQGEQYF.

J is TRBJ2-5 and V is TRBV27; no firm D call. The DNA end favors TRBJ2-7, so the J call may be wrong. Germline CDR1 MNHEY, CDR2 SMNVEV (reference sequence). The CDR3 sequence is 13 residues long. This CDR3 is CASSLSPFGEQYF. The CDR3 bases are TGTGCCAGCAGTTTATCCCCCTTTGGCGAGCAGTACTTC.